A selection of T cell receptor beta chains follows, all from one sample in a study of TIL therapy for anti-PD-1-resistant metastatic lung cancer. The data were produced by immunoSEQ multiplex PCR, yet TCRdb's version contains in-frame clones alone and is incomplete. The repertoire holds tens of thousands of clones, with 73% as singletons. The source was blood, collected at baseline. Receptors originate from a person between 25 and 80 years old with non-small cell lung cancer. Both conserved end residues are part of each CDR3. A D gene is named only where the DNA matches it firmly. Clone sizes are given selectively: once, few, many, or a class where the clone is expanded.

V gene,clone size,D gene,J gene,CDR3 DNA,CDR3 protein
TRBV28,few,TRBD1,TRBJ1-1,TGTGCCAGCAGCCTCAGGGGGCAAGAGCTCATGAACACTGAAGCTTTCTTT,CASSLRGQELMNTEAFF
TRBV7-9,.,.,TRBJ2-5,TGTGCCAGCAGCTCGTACAGTGGAGAGACAGAGACCCAGTACTTC,CASSSYSGETETQYF
TRBV9,.,.,TRBJ2-2,TGTGCCAGCAGCGTAGTTAACGGGGAGCTGTTTTTT,CASSVVNGELFF
TRBV5-1,.,TRBD2,TRBJ2-2,TGCGCCAGCAGCTTCTCTAGCGGGAGTTGGACCGGGGAGCTGTTTTTT,CASSFSSGSWTGELFF
TRBV6-6,.,.,TRBJ1-6,TGTGCCAGCAGTTACTCGATGGAGGGAGAGTCACCCCTCCACTTT,CASSYSMEGESPLHF
TRBV6-4,.,.,TRBJ2-1,TGTGCCAGCAGTGACTCGGACTACAATGAGCAGTTCTTC,CASSDSDYNEQFF
TRBV4-3,.,.,TRBJ1-6,TGCGCCAGCAGCCTCCTAAAGGTGCCAGCTTCACCCCTCCACTTT,CASSLLKVPASPLHF
TRBV4-3,once,TRBD1,TRBJ2-1,TGCGCCAGCAGCCAAGATTTTGCGACAGGGGGCTACAATGAGCAGTTCTTC,CASSQDFATGGYNEQFF
TRBV7-9,.,TRBD2,TRBJ2-1,TGTGCCAGCAGCCGTACTAGCGGGAGAAGCAATCTGGAGCAGTTCTTC,CASSRTSGRSNLEQFF
TRBV7-7,few,.,TRBJ2-2,TGTGCCAGCAGCTTAGACGTGGGAGGCACCGGGGAGCTGTTTTTT,CASSLDVGGTGELFF
TRBV19,.,.,TRBJ2-1,TGTGCCAGTAGTATTTCAGGGGGGGCCTCCTACAATGAGCAGTTCTTC,CASSISGGASYNEQFF
TRBV28,.,.,TRBJ1-2,TGTGCCAGCAGTTTCTCGGACAATAACTATGGCTACACCTTC,CASSFSDNNYGYTF
TRBV5-8,once,.,TRBJ1-3,TGTGCCAGCAGCCCCCGGACCGTGAACACCATATATTTT,CASSPRTVNTIYF
TRBV11-2,few,.,TRBJ1-1,TGTGCCAGCAGCTTTTCGGGGTACACTGAAGCTTTCTTT,CASSFSGYTEAFF
TRBV5-1,.,.,TRBJ1-3,TGCGCCAGCAGCTTGGATGGGCGGTCGAAGGCCATATATTTT,CASSLDGRSKAIYF
TRBV6-6,.,.,TRBJ2-7,TGTGCCAGCAGTCCTACAGGCCTTGGGGTCCACGAGCAGTACTTC,CASSPTGLGVHEQYF